This T cell receptor (beta chain) originates from a study of beta chain features in type 1 diabetes. A word on this clone: A read error is likely here: a far larger clone is one base away.

Of the isolated RNA, all was reverse transcribed, and so the sequenced material was expressed TCRB transcripts. Sequencing was performed with immunoSEQ multiplex PCR; in TCRdb, only in-frame clones are kept and a portion is missing. Among about 240,000 clones listed, 27% were seen once. The sample taken for sequencing was central memory CD4+ T cells from blood. The sequence was collected from a man aged 25-45 years in good health.

CDR3 bases: TGTGCCCGCAGCCCCCTAGGGCCTGGAAATGAGCAGTTCTTC. Encoded protein: CARSPLGPGNEQFF. The V gene is TRBV14, the J gene TRBJ2-1; no firm D call. The CDR3 totals 14 residues. Germline V lookup: CDR1 SGHDN, CDR2 FVKESK.